Here is one T cell receptor (beta chain) with its context. Profiled with immunoSEQ multiplex PCR; TCRdb holds only in-frame clones, not every one. The sample carries roughly 70,000 clones, around 86% recorded once. The CDR3 loop spans 16 amino acids. The data belong to a study of OX40 agonist ivuxolimab in advanced cancers. On the study more broadly: Intravenous ivuxolimab at 0.01 to 10 mg/kg was given to patients every 2 weeks.

This receptor was identified in an adult with an advanced solid tumor such as melanoma, head and neck, liver or kidney cancer. The V call is TRBV1, the J call TRBJ2-3. TRBV1 is described as a pseudogene. Here the sequenced sample was CD4+ or CD8+ T cells sorted from blood, taken in a trial of the OX40 agonist ivuxolimab. CDR3 residues: CTSSQAPALVTDTQYF. In DNA, the CDR3 is TGCACCAGCAGCCAAGCTCCAGCCTTGGTTACAGATACGCAGTATTTT.